What follows are 25 T cell receptor beta chains derived from one specimen sequenced in a study of CD8+CD57+ T cells in acquired aplastic anemia. In patients chosen for sequencing, flow cytometry had shown CD8+CD57+ cell expansion. TCR beta VDJ and CDR3 were profiled, and genomic DNA was the template. One entry per CDR3 protein results from TCRdb running MiXCR on the reads. The data contain 260,000 or so distinct CDR3 sequences, approximately 79% of them singletons. What was sequenced was sorted CD4+, CD8+, or CD8+CD57+ T cells (not recorded which) from PBMCs. These receptors all stem from a human donor with aplastic anemia.

This chain uses TRBV9 with TRBJ2-7, with 9 bases aligning to TRBD1. Germline loops: CDR1 SGDLS, CDR2 YYNGEE. CDR3 size: 14 residues. The V segment lost 5 bases and the J segment 5 bases; nucleotides outside the gene matches: 8. The CDR3 region is CASRTPGQGDEQYF. CDR3 nucleotide sequence: TGTGCCAGCAGGACACCGGGACAGGGCGACGAGCAGTACTTC.

This clonotype appeared a single time. V is TRBV7-9 and J is TRBJ2-3; TRBD2 aligns across 9 bases. The V and J ends lost 5 bases and 15 bases, in that order; junction bases with no gene match: 18. The CDR3 is 15 amino acids. Germline CDR1 SEHNR, CDR2 FQNEAQ (reference sequence). The DNA for the CDR3 is TGTGCCAGCAGCCAAAAACCAGAGACTAGCGGAGCCTACTATTTT. This sequence encodes CASSQKPETSGAYYF.

Remarks on this clonotype: The conserved closing phenylalanine or tryptophan is absent in this CDR3, likely reflecting a read error. Because the CDR3's place on the DNA is in doubt, the DNA is left out and the CDR3 is given as listed by TCRdb. V usage is TRBV7-3 and J usage is TRBJ2-3; the table gives TRBD2 as D, unverified against the DNA. Germline CDR1 SGHTA, CDR2 FQGTGA. The CDR3 contains 13 residues when both ends are counted. This chain's CDR3 is CASAREGNAVEYL.

The chain recombines TRBV7-3 with TRBJ1-1; D gene ambiguous. CDR1 and CDR2 (germline): SGHTA, FQGTGA. V lost 8 bases, J lost 8 bases, and 30 bases lay in between. This CDR3 has 17 amino acids. The CDR3 loop reads CASSREDYAVVHREAFF. The CDR3 DNA sequence: TGTGCCAGCTCAAGAGAGGACTACGCCGTTGTACACAGAGAAGCTTTCTTT.

This CDR3 reads CASSLWDGNEQFF. CDR3 nucleotide sequence: TGTGCCAGCAGTTTGTGGGACGGCAATGAGCAGTTCTTC. V usage is TRBV6-5 and J usage is TRBJ2-1; D is perhaps TRBD1 or TRBD2 (5 bases each). Germline values: CDR1 MNHEY, CDR2 SVGAGI. This CDR3 spans 13 amino acids. With 4 bases removed from V and 6 bases from J, the gap between germline ends came to 10 bases.

The V gene is TRBV5-1, the J gene TRBJ1-2, with D possibly matching TRBD1 (6 bases). The CDR3 has 17 residues. The ends were cut back, 2 bases at V and 7 bases at J, with 24 bases in the middle. CDR1 and CDR2 (germline): SGHRS, YFSETQ. CDR3 DNA sequence: TGCGCCAGCAGCTTCGCCGTGGGGGCAGGAGTAGATAGTGGCTACACCTTC. Translation gives CASSFAVGAGVDSGYTF.

This chain's CDR3 is CASSGEGKAGSDKNIQYF. CDR3 DNA sequence: TGTGCCAGCAGCGGAGAGGGCAAAGCTGGTTCGGACAAAAACATTCAGTACTTC. V gene TRBV7-8 combines with J gene TRBJ2-4; D is perhaps TRBD2 (5 bases). The V gene's germline CDR1 is SGHVS and CDR2 FQNEAQ. This CDR3 is 18 amino acids long. The V and J ends lost 5 bases and 3 bases respectively, with 23 bases between them. The variable domain in full, with the rest retrieved from reference TRBV7-8 and TRBJ2-4, is GAGVSQSPRYKVAKRGQDVALRCDPISGHVSLFWYQQALGQGPEFLTYFQNEAQLDKSGLPSDRFFAERPEGSVSTLKIQRTQQEDSAVYLCASSGEGKAGSDKNIQYFGAGTRLSVL.

In the case of this clonotype: The DNA is left out, because the CDR3 cannot be placed on it with certainty; the CDR3 is given as TCRdb lists it. V gene TRBV7-9 combines with J gene TRBJ1-1. Ends included, the CDR3 has 15 residues. Germline V CDR1 and CDR2: SEHNR, FQNEAQ (reference sequence). The CDR3 reads CASSLGAAGYTFGFF.

Worth noting for this clonotype: A junction end diverges from the germline sequence, so it may reflect a read error. The genes are TRBV7-8 and TRBJ2-1, with 7 bases fitting TRBD2. Germline values: CDR1 SGHVS, CDR2 FQNEAQ. CDR3 size: 15 residues. The CDR3 is CASSIAGGSDTQYFF. The CDR3, as DNA: TGTGCCAGCAGCATAGCGGGCGGGAGCGATACGCAGTATTTCTTC.

In regard to this clonotype: At one of its ends the junction is not consistent with the germline gene, which may arise from a read error. J is TRBJ2-1 and V is TRBV6-4; TRBD2 aligns across 13 bases. This CDR3 has 14 residues. Germline V gene data show CDR1 as MRHNA and CDR2 as SNTAGT. The CDR3 protein is CASRTPGLAGSLSF. The CDR3 bases are TGTGCCAGCAGGACACCGGGACTAGCGGGAAGTCTGTCCTTC.

This chain connects TRBV14 to TRBJ1-1, with a weak D call TRBD1 (6 bases). The CDR3 runs 14 residues. CDR1 is SGHDN, CDR2 FVKESK, per germline. V lost 0 bases and J 6 bases, leaving 11 bases between the germline ends. CDR3 region: CASSQERGYAEAFF. As DNA, the CDR3 is TGTGCCAGCAGCCAAGAGAGGGGGTACGCTGAAGCTTTCTTT.

J is TRBJ2-2 and V is TRBV24-1, with D possibly being TRBD1 (6 bases). This CDR3 contains 13 residues. V lost 11 bases, J lost 13 bases, and 22 bases lay in between. Germline V gives CDR1 KGHDR, CDR2 SFDVKD. The CDR3 loop reads CASLAGDAGTLFF. As DNA, the CDR3 is TGTGCCAGCTTGGCAGGGGACGCCGGGACGCTGTTTTTT.

The table lists this clonotype with a count of one. At one end the junction does not follow the germline gene, possibly because of a read error. The chain recombines TRBV7-3 with TRBJ2-7, with D possibly called TRBD1 or TRBD2 (5 bases each). Germline loops: CDR1 SGHTA, CDR2 FQGTGA. CDR3 size: 14 residues. In DNA, the CDR3 is TGTGCCACCAGCTGCCGGGGCCTTCCCTACGAGCAGTACTTC. The encoded protein is CATSCRGLPYEQYF.

Concerning this clonotype itself: Sequence at one end of the junction differs from germline and may be a read error. V gene TRBV7-9 combines with J gene TRBJ2-3; D not certain. The CDR3 contains 13 residues. Germline V gene lookup returns CDR1 SEHNR and CDR2 FQNEAQ (reference sequence). The CDR3 bases are TGTGCCAGCAGCCCCAAATCAACTAATGAAAAACTGTTT. Translating it yields CASSPKSTNEKLF. Complete variable domain (other parts from reference TRBV7-9 and TRBJ2-3): DTGVSQNPRHKITKRGQNVTFRCDPISEHNRLYWYRQTLGQGPEFLTYFQNEAQLEKSRLLSDRFSAERPKGSFSTLEIQRTEQGDSAMYLCASSPKSTNEKLFGPGTRLTVL.

The chain carries TRBV20-1 and TRBJ2-5; 9 bases line up with TRBD2. This CDR3 is built from 15 residues. Germline values: CDR1 DFQATT, CDR2 SNEGSKA (reference sequence). V was clipped by 6 bases and J by 0 bases; unmatched bases: 8. Here the CDR3 DNA reads TGCAGTGCGGGGGGACTAGCCCAGAACCAAGAGACCCAGTACTTC. As protein: CSAGGLAQNQETQYF.

This clonotype was observed a few times. The chain links TRBV7-9 to TRBJ2-5, with D possibly being TRBD1 or TRBD2 (5 bases each). Germline V gives CDR1 SEHNR, CDR2 FQNEAQ (reference sequence). Deletions cut 0 bases from V and 8 bases from J, with 22 bases between. CDR3 length: 17 residues. Here the CDR3 reads CASSLAGSYGANVTQYF. CDR3 nucleotides: TGTGCCAGCAGCTTAGCGGGTAGCTACGGGGCCAACGTCACCCAGTACTTC.

This clonotype was counted once. This chain links TRBV7-9 with TRBJ2-1; 7 bases map to TRBD2. This CDR3 comprises 16 residues. Trimming removed 2 bases from V and 13 bases from J; junction bases left unmatched: 17. CDR1 and CDR2 (germline): SEHNR, FQNEAQ (reference sequence). CDR3 coding DNA: TGTGCCAGCAGCTTACCGGGAGGCCCCGGTAGCCAGGATCAGTTCTTC. Its translation: CASSLPGGPGSQDQFF. The entire variable domain, with the rest obtained from reference TRBV7-9 and TRBJ2-1, is as follows: DTGVSQNPRHKITKRGQNVTFRCDPISEHNRLYWYRQTLGQGPEFLTYFQNEAQLEKSRLLSDRFSAERPKGSFSTLEIQRTEQGDSAMYLCASSLPGGPGSQDQFFGPGTRLTVL.

Worth noting for this clonotype: Compared with germline, one end of the junction differs, possibly owing to a read error. The J gene is TRBJ1-6, the V gene TRBV2; TRBD1 is a possible D gene (5 bases). The germline V gene encodes CDR1 SNHLY and CDR2 FYNNEI. CDR3 length: 16 amino acids. The CDR3 bases are TGTGCCAGCAGCGCCGACGGGGCCTCCTATAATTTCTCCCGCCCCTTT. Translated, it gives CASSADGASYNFSRPF.

In the case of this clonotype: The CDR3 does not end in the conserved phenylalanine or tryptophan, so this is likely a read error. Because the CDR3's place on the DNA is in doubt, the DNA is left out and the CDR3 is given as listed by TCRdb. V gene TRBV7-8 combines with J gene TRBJ2-1; the table's D call, TRBD2, has no DNA check behind it. The CDR3 is 13 amino acids long, termini counted. Per germline, CDR1 SGHVS and CDR2 FQNEAQ. The CDR3 loop is CASSLGGGPDPLY.

About this clonotype: Without the conserved terminal phenylalanine or tryptophan, this CDR3 likely stems from a read error. The limits of the CDR3 on the DNA are not certain, so only TCRdb's listed CDR3 is given. The J gene is TRBJ1-2, the V gene TRBV7-8; the table's TRBD1 call for D was not verified on the DNA. CDR1 is SGHVS, CDR2 FQNEAQ, per germline. The length of the CDR3 is 13 amino acids, counting both ends. This CDR3 is CASSYDPDGGALS.

The chain links TRBV7-9 to TRBJ2-3; 8 positions agree with TRBD2. V lost 3 bases to trimming and J lost 13 bases; unmatched junction nucleotides: 15. CDR1 and CDR2 from the germline V gene are SEHNR and FQNEAQ (reference sequence). The CDR3 is 15 amino acids. Here the CDR3 reads CASSLPSGGGSTEYF. The CDR3 DNA is TGTGCCAGCAGCTTGCCAAGCGGGGGCGGGAGCACGGAGTATTTT. Full variable domain (rest looked up from reference TRBV7-9 and TRBJ2-3): DTGVSQNPRHKITKRGQNVTFRCDPISEHNRLYWYRQTLGQGPEFLTYFQNEAQLEKSRLLSDRFSAERPKGSFSTLEIQRTEQGDSAMYLCASSLPSGGGSTEYFGPGTRLTVL.

As regards this clonotype: Mismatch with germline at one junction end may stem from a read error. The CDR3 DNA reads TGTGCCAGCAGCTTAGCGGGAGGCCACGGGGTCAACGTCCTGACTTTC. Translation gives CASSLAGGHGVNVLTF. The chain combines TRBV7-8 with TRBJ2-6; D is perhaps TRBD2 (6 bases). This CDR3 region has 16 residues. The germline V gene has CDR1 SGHVS and CDR2 FQNEAQ.

The chain employs TRBV15 and TRBJ2-1; 7 bases line up with TRBD1. The J call may be in error: the DNA end matches TRBJ2-3 better. This CDR3 has 16 residues. Germline V gives CDR1 LNHNV, CDR2 YYDKDF (reference sequence). DNA for the CDR3: TGTGCCACCAGCCTCCAAGGGGGCCCGTACAGAGATACGCAGTATTTT. Translation gives CATSLQGGPYRDTQYF.

A note on this clonotype: One end of the junction does not line up with germline, which may come from a read error. This chain links TRBV15 with TRBJ2-7; D is ambiguous. Per germline, CDR1 LNHNV and CDR2 YYDKDF (reference sequence). CDR3 size: 14 residues. The CDR3 reads CASSTSQGGYDQYF. CDR3 coding DNA: TGTGCCAGCAGCACATCGCAAGGTGGATACGACCAGTACTTC.

Comment on this clonotype: A read error may produce the germline difference seen at one junction end. The chain joins TRBV5-1 to TRBJ1-2; 10 bases agree with TRBD1. The germline gives CDR1 SGHRS, CDR2 YFSETQ. This CDR3 is 17 amino acids long. The CDR3 loop reads CAGSLKRQGALDYGYTF. CDR3 bases: TGCGCCGGCAGCTTGAAGCGACAGGGGGCGCTGGACTATGGCTACACCTTC.